The TCR beta chain under discussion was sequenced for a study of regulatory T cells in long-lasting Graves disease. Germline assignment: CDR1 SGDLS and CDR2 YYNGEE. The CDR3 runs 17 residues. V dropped 3 bases and J dropped 4; count of bases not matched to a gene: 13. Both iRepertoire HTBI primers and Arm-PCR of CDR3 regions were used to build the TCR beta libraries. TCRdb processed the multiplex PCR reads anew with MiXCR; each CDR3 protein has one entry. This table holds a few hundred thousand distinct CDR3 sequences, roughly 25% found once. Time point here: persistent/refractory GD, antithyroid drugs over 5 years with positive TRAb. Scientists built the TCR library using RNA that was extracted from PBMCs. This clonotype was seen a few times.

V and J are TRBV9 and TRBJ2-5; 9 nucleotides align to TRBD2. The source material was peripheral blood mononuclear cells (PBMCs), sampled when the disease was refractory, from a patient treated with antithyroid drugs. The sequence was collected from a woman aged 40 to 55 with Graves disease. CDR3: CASSAGLARIAGETQYF. In DNA, the CDR3 is TGTGCCAGCAGCGCGGGACTAGCAAGGATAGCGGGAGAGACCCAGTACTTC.